The 24 T cell receptor beta chains in this list originate from one sample, sequenced in a study of shared clonotypes between healthy human individuals. CD8 cells classed as naive were CD45RO-negative and positively selected for CCR7, excluding terminally differentiated effector memory CD45RA+ cells. Here immunoSEQ multiplex PCR was the method, and the copy in TCRdb shows in-frame clones only, minus some. The sample contains about 2 million clones, about 95% of which appear only once. Sequencing was performed on naive CD8+ T cells sorted from blood. Source of these receptors: a man aged 18 to 29 in good health.

This chain uses TRBV11-2 with TRBJ2-2, with D hard to call. The germline gives CDR1 SGHAT, CDR2 FQNNGV. V was shortened by 5 bases and J by 1 base, with 5 bases between the two germline ends. This CDR3 comprises 13 residues. The chain's CDR3 is CASSPENTGELFF. The CDR3 nucleotides are TGTGCCAGCAGCCCAGAGAACACCGGGGAGCTGTTTTTT. Combining the CDR3 with reference TRBV11-2 and TRBJ2-2 gives the whole variable domain EAGVAQSPRYKIIEKRQSVAFWCNPISGHATLYWYQQILGQGPKLLIQFQNNGVVDDSQLPKDRFSAERLKGVDSTLKIQPAKLEDSAVYLCASSPENTGELFFGEGSRLTVL.

The genes are TRBV5-8 and TRBJ1-1; D remains ambiguous. V lost 5 bases and J lost 0, with 14 bases in between. The CDR3 runs 15 residues. CDR1 and CDR2 (germline): SGHTS, YDEGEE. CDR3 sequence: CASSLLSLMNTEAFF. The CDR3 DNA sequence: TGTGCCAGCAGTCTACTCAGTCTCATGAACACTGAAGCTTTCTTT.

CDR3 protein: CASSQGQGQGYSPLHF. DNA of the CDR3: TGCGCCAGCAGCCAAGGACAGGGACAGGGTTATTCACCCCTCCACTTT. The V gene is TRBV4-1, the J gene TRBJ1-6, with 9 bases matching TRBD1. Germline assignment: CDR1 MGHRA and CDR2 YSYEKL. V shed 1 base, J shed 8 bases, and the junction held 6 bases outside the gene matches. This CDR3 contains 16 residues.

This chain connects TRBV30 to TRBJ2-5; the D gene could be TRBD1 or TRBD2 (5 bases each). Germline CDR1 and CDR2: GTSNPN and SVGIG (reference sequence). Trimming stripped 4 bases from V and 2 bases from J, with 17 bases between. CDR3 size: 15 residues. This CDR3 reads CAWIPTGQTQETQYF. The CDR3 nucleotides are TGTGCCTGGATACCCACGGGGCAGACTCAAGAGACCCAGTACTTC.

V usage is TRBV5-1 and J usage is TRBJ2-1; TRBD1 matches at 7 bases. This CDR3 is 13 amino acids long. V lost 3 bases to trimming and J lost 8 bases; unmatched junction nucleotides: 5. Germline-derived CDR1 and CDR2 are SGHRS and YFSETQ. CDR3 region: CASSWTGSHEQFF. In DNA form, the CDR3 reads TGCGCCAGCAGCTGGACAGGCTCGCATGAGCAGTTCTTC. The full variable domain, with the rest looked up from reference TRBV5-1 and TRBJ2-1, is KAGVTQTPRYLIKTRGQQVTLSCSPISGHRSVSWYQQTPGQGLQFLFEYFSETQRNKGNFPGRFSGRQFSNSRSEMNVSTLELGDSALYLCASSWTGSHEQFFGPGTRLTVL.

The chain uses TRBV30 and TRBJ2-4; 7 positions match TRBD1. With V trimmed by 4 bases and J by 15 bases, 18 bases remained unmatched. The CDR3 runs to 14 residues. The germline CDR1 and CDR2 sequences are GTSNPN and SVGIG (reference sequence). The CDR3 spells CAWKGGLPRQPPYF. The CDR3 DNA reads as TGTGCCTGGAAAGGGGGCCTACCAAGACAACCGCCGTACTTC.

The V gene is TRBV6-6, the J gene TRBJ2-1; D may be TRBD1 (6 bases). Trimming shortened V by 10 bases and J by 8 bases, and 18 bases separated the two germline ends. Germline lookup yields CDR1 MNHNY and CDR2 SVGAGI (reference sequence). The CDR3 is 13 amino acids. Written as DNA, the CDR3 is TGTGCCACCCAGGGGCCCGGAGGCGATGAGCAGTTCTTC. It codes for CATQGPGGDEQFF.

The rearrangement uses TRBV2 and TRBJ1-4; 7 bases map to TRBD1. The CDR3 consists of 17 residues. Trimming at V came to 6 bases and at J to 3 bases, leaving 13 bases not matched to a gene. Germline assignment: CDR1 SNHLY and CDR2 FYNNEI. CDR3 in amino acids: CASRWSLEGAANEKLFF. CDR3 nucleotide sequence: TGTGCCAGCAGGTGGAGTCTGGAGGGGGCGGCTAATGAAAAACTGTTTTTT.

The rearrangement uses TRBV6-5 and TRBJ2-5; D not resolved. V lost 5 bases, J lost 4 bases, and 11 bases lay in between. CDR1 MNHEY and CDR2 SVGAGI come from the germline V gene. This CDR3 is built from 13 residues. In DNA form, the CDR3 reads TGTGCCAGCAGTCTCCAATCCTCAGAGACCCAGTACTTC. This codes for CASSLQSSETQYF.

This clone was observed once. The rearrangement joins TRBV13 to TRBJ2-3, with D perhaps TRBD1 (6 bases). The CDR3 extends over 14 amino acids. Looked up from germline, CDR1 is PRHDT and CDR2 is FYEKMQ (reference sequence). With 0 bases removed from V and 6 bases from J, the gap between germline ends came to 10 bases. CDR3 residues: CASSLGTGGDTQYF. The CDR3 DNA reads TGTGCCAGCAGCTTAGGGACAGGTGGGGATACGCAGTATTTT.

The V gene is TRBV4-3, the J gene TRBJ2-1, with D perhaps given as TRBD1 or TRBD2 (5 bases each). V was shortened by 2 bases and J by 0 bases, with 11 bases between the two germline ends. Per germline, CDR1 LGHNA and CDR2 YSLEER. CDR3 size: 16 residues. CDR3 sequence reads: CASSQQGPISYNEQFF. DNA for the CDR3: TGCGCCAGCAGCCAACAGGGACCGATCTCCTACAATGAGCAGTTCTTC.

The J gene is TRBJ2-2, the V gene TRBV19; 9 bases match TRBD1. The ends lost 4 bases at V and 7 bases at J; junction bases unmatched: 7. Germline assignment: CDR1 LNHDA and CDR2 SQIVND (reference sequence). The CDR3 is 15 residues long. This CDR3 reads CASSRDREGIGELFF. The CDR3 DNA reads as TGTGCCAGTAGTAGGGACAGGGAGGGCATCGGGGAGCTGTTTTTT.

The V call is TRBV28, the J call TRBJ1-5; the match to TRBD1 covers 8 bases. V lost 5 bases to trimming and J lost 6 bases; unmatched junction nucleotides: 6. The CDR3 contains 14 residues. Germline CDR1 and CDR2: MDHEN and SYDVKM. CDR3 in amino acids: CASSPQGAGQPQHF. The CDR3 DNA sequence: TGTGCCAGCAGTCCGCAGGGGGCCGGTCAGCCCCAGCATTTT.

The CDR3 protein is CASSKCLAEGRSYGYTF. CDR3 bases: TGTGCCAGCAGCAAATGTCTTGCGGAGGGACGTTCTTATGGCTACACCTTC. The chain recombines TRBV21-1 with TRBJ1-2. TRBV21-1 is a pseudogene locus. The CDR3 runs to 17 residues.

The gene calls are TRBV29-1 and TRBJ2-2, with D uncertain. Germline-derived CDR1 and CDR2 are SQVTM and ANQGSEA. CDR3 length: 12 residues. V lost 2 bases and J 6 bases, leaving 7 bases between the germline ends. The CDR3 DNA is TGCAGCGTTGAAAAGAATGCCGGGGAGCTGTTTTTT. Translated: CSVEKNAGELFF.

Remarks on this clone: In the same sample, other DNA sequences code for this CDR3. The chain combines TRBV27 with TRBJ2-5, with TRBD1 matching over 7 bases. The CDR3 spans 13 residues. Germline loops: CDR1 MNHEY, CDR2 SMNVEV (reference sequence). V was pared by 4 bases and J by 3 bases, with 2 bases of the junction left unmatched. CDR3 in amino acids: CASSSTGEETQYF. In DNA, the CDR3 is TGTGCCAGCAGTTCCACAGGGGAAGAGACCCAGTACTTC.

This clone has a single count. The chain is built from TRBV5-1 and TRBJ2-5; possible D gene TRBD1, 6 bases. Germline assignment: CDR1 SGHRS and CDR2 YFSETQ. The V end was cut by 4 bases, the J end by 5 bases, with 18 bases between. There are 15 residues in the CDR3. The CDR3 sequence is CASSPLTGIRETQYF. The CDR3 coding sequence is TGCGCCAGCAGCCCACTAACAGGGATTCGGGAGACCCAGTACTTC.

The gene calls are TRBV6-1 and TRBJ1-3; possible D gene TRBD1, 5 bases. V lost 3 bases and J 0 bases, leaving 9 bases between the germline ends. The CDR3 is 15 amino acids. The germline gives CDR1 MNHNS, CDR2 SASEGT. This chain's CDR3 is CASSEWGVSGNTIYF. CDR3 DNA: TGTGCCAGCAGTGAGTGGGGGGTCTCTGGAAACACCATATATTTT.

The chain combines TRBV4-3 with TRBJ2-1; D unresolved. The CDR3 sequence is 15 residues long. Germline CDR1 LGHNA, CDR2 YSLEER. The ends were cut back, 0 bases at V and 1 base at J, with 7 bases in the middle. The CDR3 region is CASSQERNSYNEQFF. The CDR3 DNA reads TGCGCCAGCAGCCAAGAGCGCAATTCCTACAATGAGCAGTTCTTC.

The gene calls are TRBV4-3 and TRBJ2-1, with D possibly being TRBD2 (5 bases). Germline V lookup: CDR1 LGHNA, CDR2 YSLEER. V was cut by 4 bases and J by 8 bases, with 24 bases left in between. The CDR3 has 17 amino acids. The CDR3 DNA sequence: TGCGCCAGCAGCCGCTGGGCTTATGGGGAGAACGGCGATGAGCAGTTCTTC. This gives the protein CASSRWAYGENGDEQFF.

This rearrangement joins TRBV12-1 to TRBJ1-6. TRBV12-1 is given as a pseudogene. CDR3 length: 15 residues. In DNA form, the CDR3 reads TGTGCCAGCAGCAGCCGGAACTCCTATAATTCACCCCTCCACTTT. Translation gives CASSSRNSYNSPLHF.

Note on this clone: Other DNA sequences within the sample encode an identical CDR3. The V call is TRBV4-1, the J call TRBJ2-7; D perhaps matches TRBD1 (5 bases). Trimming removed 1 base at V and 2 bases at J, with 9 bases between. CDR1 and CDR2 from the germline V gene are MGHRA and YSYEKL. The CDR3 runs to 14 residues. Here the CDR3 reads CASSQVKGPYEQYF. The CDR3 coding sequence is TGCGCCAGCAGCCAAGTAAAGGGGCCCTACGAGCAGTACTTC.

The chain joins TRBV5-6 to TRBJ1-1, with D possibly TRBD1 on 5 matching bases. Looked up from germline, CDR1 is SGHDT and CDR2 is YYEEEE. CDR3 length equals 16 residues. With 4 bases removed from V and 4 bases from J, the gap between germline ends came to 20 bases. CDR3 sequence (DNA): TGTGCCAGCAGCCAAACCACAGTCAGGGTCGTCACTGAAGCTTTCTTT. It encodes CASSQTTVRVVTEAFF.

The chain uses TRBV5-4 and TRBJ2-5; unclear D gene. The CDR3 spans 13 residues. V was trimmed by 2 bases and J by 2 bases, leaving 7 bases between them. CDR1 and CDR2 (germline): SGHNT, YYREEE (reference sequence). CDR3 in amino acids: CASSFEAQETQYF. The CDR3 DNA follows: TGTGCCAGCAGCTTCGAAGCGCAAGAGACCCAGTACTTC.